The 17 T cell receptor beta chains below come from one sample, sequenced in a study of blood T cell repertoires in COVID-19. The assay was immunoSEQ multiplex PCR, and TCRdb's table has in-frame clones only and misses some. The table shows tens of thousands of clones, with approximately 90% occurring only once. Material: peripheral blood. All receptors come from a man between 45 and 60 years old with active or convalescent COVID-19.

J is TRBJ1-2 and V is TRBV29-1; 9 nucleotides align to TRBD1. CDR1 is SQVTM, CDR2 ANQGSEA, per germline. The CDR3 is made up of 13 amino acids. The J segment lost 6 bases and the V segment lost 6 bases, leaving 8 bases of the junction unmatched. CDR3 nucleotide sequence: TGCAGCGTCGATACGGGACAGGGTAATGGCTACACCTTC. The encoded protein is CSVDTGQGNGYTF.

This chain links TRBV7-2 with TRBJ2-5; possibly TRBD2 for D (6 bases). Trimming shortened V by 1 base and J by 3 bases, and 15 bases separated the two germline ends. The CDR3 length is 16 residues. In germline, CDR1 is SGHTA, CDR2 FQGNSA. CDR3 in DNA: TGTGCCAGCAGCTTAGGGATGGTGCGCGGGGAAGAGACCCAGTACTTC. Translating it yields CASSLGMVRGEETQYF.

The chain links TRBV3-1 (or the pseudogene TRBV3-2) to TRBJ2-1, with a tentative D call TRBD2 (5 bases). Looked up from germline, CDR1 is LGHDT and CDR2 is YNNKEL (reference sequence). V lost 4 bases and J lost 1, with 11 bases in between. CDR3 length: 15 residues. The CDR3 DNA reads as TGTGCCAGCAGCCCCACTCGGGGATCCTACAATGAGCAGTTCTTC. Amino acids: CASSPTRGSYNEQFF.

For the CDR3, the DNA is TGTGCCAGCAGCTTACAGGGGAACTATGGCTACACCTTC. Its protein product is CASSLQGNYGYTF. The chain employs TRBV7-8 and TRBJ1-2; the D gene is possibly TRBD1 (6 bases). This CDR3 contains 13 residues. Germline CDR1 SGHVS, CDR2 FQNEAQ. V was clipped by 2 bases and J by 2 bases, with 6 bases between them.

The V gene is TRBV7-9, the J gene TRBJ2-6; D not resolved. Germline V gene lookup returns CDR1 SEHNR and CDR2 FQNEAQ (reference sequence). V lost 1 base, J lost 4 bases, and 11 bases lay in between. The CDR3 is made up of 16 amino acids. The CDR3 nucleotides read TGTGCCAGCAGCTTAGAGGCGGCGTCCGGGGCCAACGTCCTGACTTTC. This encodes CASSLEAASGANVLTF.

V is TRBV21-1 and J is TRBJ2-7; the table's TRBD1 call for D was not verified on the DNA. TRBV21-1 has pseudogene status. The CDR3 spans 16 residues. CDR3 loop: CASSKPRDRVTYEQYF. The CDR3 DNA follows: TGTGCCAGCAGCAAACCCCGGGACAGGGTTACCTACGAGCAGTACTTC.

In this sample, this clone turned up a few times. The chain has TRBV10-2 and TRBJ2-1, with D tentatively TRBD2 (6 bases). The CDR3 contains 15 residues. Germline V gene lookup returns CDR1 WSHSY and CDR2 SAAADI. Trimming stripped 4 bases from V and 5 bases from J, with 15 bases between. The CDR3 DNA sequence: TGCGCCAGCAGTGCATTACGGGGGACCGACAATGAGCAGTTCTTC. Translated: CASSALRGTDNEQFF.

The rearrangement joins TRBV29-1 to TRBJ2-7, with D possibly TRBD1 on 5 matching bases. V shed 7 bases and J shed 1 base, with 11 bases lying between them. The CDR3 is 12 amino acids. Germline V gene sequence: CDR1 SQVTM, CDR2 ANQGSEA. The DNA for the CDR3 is TGCAGCGCAGGGCAGGGTTCCTACGAGCAGTACTTC. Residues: CSAGQGSYEQYF.

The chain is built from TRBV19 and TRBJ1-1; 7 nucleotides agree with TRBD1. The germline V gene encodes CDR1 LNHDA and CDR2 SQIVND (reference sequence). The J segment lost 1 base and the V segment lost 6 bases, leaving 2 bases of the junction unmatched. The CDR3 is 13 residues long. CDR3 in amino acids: CASSDRANTEAFF. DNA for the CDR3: TGTGCCAGTAGCGACAGGGCGAACACTGAAGCTTTCTTT.

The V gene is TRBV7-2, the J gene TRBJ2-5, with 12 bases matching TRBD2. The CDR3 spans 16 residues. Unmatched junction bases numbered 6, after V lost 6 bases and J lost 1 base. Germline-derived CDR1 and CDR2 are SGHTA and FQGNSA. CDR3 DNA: TGTGCCAGCAGACCAACTAGCGGGGGGCCCCAAGAGACCCAGTACTTC. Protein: CASRPTSGGPQETQYF. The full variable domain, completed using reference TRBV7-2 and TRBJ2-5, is GAGVSQSPSNKVTEKGKDVELRCDPISGHTALYWYRQSLGQGLEFLIYFQGNSAPDKSGLPSDRFSAERTGGSVSTLTIQRTQQEDSAVYLCASRPTSGGPQETQYFGPGTRLLVL.

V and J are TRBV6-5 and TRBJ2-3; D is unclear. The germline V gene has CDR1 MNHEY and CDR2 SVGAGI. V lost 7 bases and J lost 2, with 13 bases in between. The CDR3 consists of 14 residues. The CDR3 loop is CASNPGAYTDTQYF. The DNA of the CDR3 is TGTGCCAGCAACCCAGGCGCCTACACAGATACGCAGTATTTT.

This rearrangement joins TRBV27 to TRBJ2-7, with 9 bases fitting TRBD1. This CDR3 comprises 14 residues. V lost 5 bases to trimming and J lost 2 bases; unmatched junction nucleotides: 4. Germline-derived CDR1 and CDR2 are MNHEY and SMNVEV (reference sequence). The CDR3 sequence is CASSGTGPTYEQYF. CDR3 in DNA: TGTGCCAGCAGTGGGACAGGGCCGACCTACGAGCAGTACTTC.

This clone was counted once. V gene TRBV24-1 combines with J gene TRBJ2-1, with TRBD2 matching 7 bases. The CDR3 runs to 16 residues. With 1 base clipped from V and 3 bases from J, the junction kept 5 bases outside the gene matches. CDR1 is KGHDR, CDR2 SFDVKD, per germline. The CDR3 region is CATSDFKAGVYNEQFF. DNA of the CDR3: TGTGCCACCAGTGATTTTAAGGCGGGAGTCTACAATGAGCAGTTCTTC.

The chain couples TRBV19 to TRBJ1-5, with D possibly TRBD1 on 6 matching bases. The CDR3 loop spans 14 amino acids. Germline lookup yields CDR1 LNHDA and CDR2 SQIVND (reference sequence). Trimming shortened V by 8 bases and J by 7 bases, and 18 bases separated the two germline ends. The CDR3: CASCTGPQEQPQHF. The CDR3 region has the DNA TGTGCCAGTTGTACAGGGCCTCAGGAGCAGCCCCAGCATTTT.

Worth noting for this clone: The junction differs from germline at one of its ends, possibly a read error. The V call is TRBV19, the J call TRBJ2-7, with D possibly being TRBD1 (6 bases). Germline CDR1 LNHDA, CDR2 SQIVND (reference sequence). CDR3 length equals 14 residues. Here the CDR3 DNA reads TGTGCGAGTACTAAAAGGGCAGGGGAATACGAGCAGTACTTC. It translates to CASTKRAGEYEQYF.

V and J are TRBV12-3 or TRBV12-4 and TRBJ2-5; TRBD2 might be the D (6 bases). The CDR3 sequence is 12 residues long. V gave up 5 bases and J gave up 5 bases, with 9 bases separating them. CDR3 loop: CASSTSRETQYF. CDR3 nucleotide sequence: TGTGCCAGCAGTACTAGCCGGGAGACCCAGTACTTC.

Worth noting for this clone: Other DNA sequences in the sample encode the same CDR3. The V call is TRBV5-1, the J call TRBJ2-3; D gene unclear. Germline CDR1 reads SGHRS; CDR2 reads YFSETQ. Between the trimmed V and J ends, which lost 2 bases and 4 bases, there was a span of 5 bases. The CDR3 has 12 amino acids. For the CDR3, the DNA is TGCGCCAGCAGCTTTTCCTCAGATACGCAGTATTTT. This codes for CASSFSSDTQYF.